The rows below give T cell receptor beta chains drawn from one sample of a study of blood T cell repertoires in COVID-19. TCRdb keeps only in-frame clones here, not all; method: immunoSEQ multiplex PCR. The sample includes over 150,000 clones, approximately 90% of them seen just once. Sequenced sample: peripheral blood. These receptor sequences come from a man between 50 and 59 years old with COVID-19, enrolled during active disease. Each CDR3 is given with its conserved first and last residue. A D gene is named only where the DNA matches it firmly. Clone size is stated in some rows and not others, as once, few, many or a class when expanded.

J: TRBJ1-1
V: TRBV23-1
D: -
size: -
CDR3: CASSQRYRMNTEAFF
DNA: TGCGCCAGCAGTCAACGGTACAGAATGAACACTGAAGCTTTCTTT

J: TRBJ2-2
V: TRBV5-1
D: TRBD2
size: -
CDR3: CASSHGLAGGNTGELFF
DNA: TGCGCCAGCAGCCACGGACTAGCGGGAGGAAACACCGGGGAGCTGTTTTTT

J: TRBJ1-6
V: TRBV3-1/TRBV3-2
D: TRBD1
size: -
CDR3: CASSQGQINSPLHF
DNA: TGTGCCAGCAGCCAGGGACAGATTAATTCACCCCTCCACTTT

J: TRBJ1-1
V: TRBV2
D: TRBD1
size: -
CDR3: CASSSQGAEAFF
DNA: TGTGCCAGCAGTTCTCAGGGGGCTGAAGCTTTCTTT

J: TRBJ2-7
V: TRBV7-9
D: TRBD1
size: few
CDR3: CASSLAGDRAYEQYF
DNA: TGTGCCAGCAGCTTAGCGGGGGACAGGGCCTACGAGCAGTACTTC

J: TRBJ2-5
V: TRBV6-1
D: -
size: -
CDR3: CASCDGGRGAGETQYF
DNA: TGTGCCAGCTGTGACGGGGGGAGGGGGGCTGGGGAGACCCAGTACTTC

J: TRBJ2-2
V: TRBV6-4
D: TRBD2
size: -
CDR3: CASSDFPSGPNTGELFF
DNA: TGTGCCAGCAGTGACTTCCCTAGCGGGCCAAACACCGGGGAGCTGTTTTTT

J: TRBJ2-6
V: TRBV7-6
D: TRBD2
size: once
CDR3: CASSSGLDGDSGANVLTF
DNA: TGTGCCAGCAGTTCTGGACTAGACGGGGACTCTGGGGCCAACGTCCTGACTTTC

J: TRBJ2-1
V: TRBV6-4
D: TRBD2
size: -
CDR3: CASGLAGELYNEQFF
DNA: TGTGCCAGCGGACTAGCGGGAGAACTCTACAATGAGCAGTTCTTC

J: TRBJ2-7
V: TRBV7-9
D: TRBD2
size: -
CDR3: CASSLYSGGGLDEQYF
DNA: TGTGCCAGCAGCTTATATTCTGGCGGGGGGCTGGACGAGCAGTACTTC

J: TRBJ2-2
V: TRBV23-1
D: TRBD2
size: -
CDR3: CASSHTLAGGNTGELFF
DNA: TGCGCCAGCAGTCATACACTAGCGGGAGGGAACACCGGGGAGCTGTTTTTT

J: TRBJ2-7
V: TRBV30
D: -
size: many
CDR3: CAWKAFGLEQYF
DNA: TGTGCCTGGAAAGCCTTCGGACTCGAGCAGTACTTC

J: TRBJ1-2
V: TRBV28
D: -
size: -
CDR3: CASSTAGPSLNYGYTF
DNA: TGTGCCAGCAGTACAGCGGGACCGAGCCTTAACTATGGCTACACCTTC

J: TRBJ2-3
V: TRBV6-5
D: TRBD2
size: -
CDR3: CASRVGGGTDTQYF
DNA: TGTGCCAGCAGGGTCGGGGGGGGCACAGATACGCAGTATTTT

J: TRBJ2-4
V: TRBV5-6
D: -
size: few
CDR3: CASSPPGAKNIQYF
DNA: TGTGCCAGCAGCCCCCCAGGTGCCAAAAACATTCAGTACTTC

J: TRBJ1-1
V: TRBV6-5
D: TRBD1
size: -
CDR3: CASSSGQGAGNTEAFF
DNA: TGTGCCAGCAGTTCCGGACAGGGGGCTGGGAACACTGAAGCTTTCTTT

J: TRBJ1-5
V: TRBV19
D: -
size: -
CDR3: CASSIGYGEKNQPQHF
DNA: TGTGCCAGTAGTATAGGATACGGGGAGAAGAATCAGCCCCAGCATTTT

J: TRBJ1-2
V: TRBV4-3
D: TRBD1
size: -
CDR3: CASSQAGTGGGHGYTF
DNA: TGCGCCAGCAGCCAAGCCGGGACAGGGGGCGGGCATGGCTACACCTTC

J: TRBJ2-5
V: TRBV2
D: TRBD2
size: -
CDR3: CASNPIGGGETQYF
DNA: TGTGCCAGCAATCCAATCGGGGGGGGAGAGACCCAGTACTTC

J: TRBJ1-1
V: TRBV6-2/TRBV6-3
D: TRBD1
size: -
CDR3: CASSYMRTGRMNTEAFF
DNA: TGTGCCAGCAGTTATATGAGGACAGGGCGCATGAACACTGAAGCTTTCTTT

J: TRBJ2-7
V: TRBV5-1
D: -
size: few
CDR3: CASSAGPMGYEQYF
DNA: TGCGCCAGCAGCGCGGGTCCTATGGGCTACGAGCAGTACTTC

J: TRBJ2-7
V: TRBV10-1
D: -
size: -
CDR3: CASSPDNYEQYF
DNA: TGCGCCAGCAGTCCCGACAACTACGAGCAGTACTTC

J: TRBJ1-5
V: TRBV4-2
D: -
size: -
CDR3: CASSQRTGTQPQHF
DNA: TGTGCCAGCAGCCAGCGCACAGGGACGCAGCCCCAGCATTTT

J: TRBJ1-3
V: TRBV12-3/TRBV12-4
D: -
size: -
CDR3: CASTEPSGNTIYF
DNA: TGTGCCAGTACAGAACCCTCTGGAAACACCATATATTTT

J: TRBJ1-1
V: TRBV6-4
D: -
size: few
CDR3: CASRPDTGKTEAFF
DNA: TGTGCCAGCAGACCAGACACAGGGAAGACTGAAGCTTTCTTT

J: TRBJ1-5
V: TRBV6-5
D: -
size: once
CDR3: CASSYSARAHQPQHF
DNA: TGTGCCAGCAGTTACTCGGCCAGGGCCCATCAGCCCCAGCATTTT

J: TRBJ2-7
V: TRBV12-3/TRBV12-4
D: TRBD1
size: -
CDR3: CASSLGQDYEQYF
DNA: TGTGCCAGCAGTTTGGGACAGGACTACGAGCAGTACTTC

J: TRBJ1-5
V: TRBV9
D: TRBD1
size: -
CDR3: CASSVGQGNQPQHF
DNA: TGTGCCAGCAGCGTAGGACAGGGAAATCAGCCCCAGCATTTT

J: TRBJ2-1
V: TRBV30
D: TRBD1
size: -
CDR3: CAWSPYRGFSYNEQFF
DNA: TGTGCCTGGAGTCCCTACAGGGGTTTCTCCTACAATGAGCAGTTCTTC

J: TRBJ2-2
V: TRBV18
D: -
size: -
CDR3: CASSPGQGNTGELFF
DNA: TGTGCCAGCTCACCAGGGCAGGGGAACACCGGGGAGCTGTTTTTT

J: TRBJ2-3
V: TRBV7-2
D: TRBD1
size: once
CDR3: CASSLSGTATTDTQYF
DNA: TGTGCCAGCAGCTTGTCCGGGACAGCCACCACAGATACGCAGTATTTT

J: TRBJ1-5
V: TRBV28
D: -
size: -
CDR3: CASSFMDRAGWRPQHF
DNA: TGTGCCAGCAGTTTTATGGATAGGGCAGGGTGGCGGCCCCAGCATTTT

J: TRBJ2-7
V: TRBV29-1
D: -
size: -
CDR3: CSVEDVEGVGEQYF
DNA: TGCAGCGTTGAAGATGTCGAGGGTGTGGGGGAGCAGTACTTC

J: TRBJ2-1
V: TRBV3-1/TRBV3-2
D: -
size: -
CDR3: CASSQVRGYNEQFF
DNA: TGTGCCAGCAGCCAAGTCCGGGGATACAATGAGCAGTTCTTC

J: TRBJ2-5
V: TRBV3-1/TRBV3-2
D: TRBD2
size: -
CDR3: CASRLSGGQETQYF
DNA: TGTGCCAGCAGACTTTCGGGGGGGCAAGAGACCCAGTACTTC

J: TRBJ2-3
V: TRBV5-5
D: -
size: -
CDR3: CASSPATTSFSTDTQYF
DNA: TGTGCCAGCAGCCCCGCAACAACTAGTTTTAGCACAGATACGCAGTATTTT

J: TRBJ2-6
V: TRBV21-1
D: -
size: -
CDR3: CASSKRAGSDEKTF
DNA: TGTGCCAGCAGCAAAAGGGCAGGGTCCGATGAAAAGACTTTC

J: TRBJ1-5
V: TRBV2
D: TRBD1
size: many
CDR3: CASSNRGVQPQHF
DNA: TGTGCCAGCAGTAACAGGGGTGTTCAGCCCCAGCATTTT

J: TRBJ2-7
V: TRBV15
D: TRBD2
size: -
CDR3: CATSREKGLAGRYEQYF
DNA: TGTGCCACCAGCAGAGAAAAAGGACTAGCGGGGAGATACGAGCAGTACTTC

J: TRBJ2-1
V: TRBV9
D: -
size: -
CDR3: CASSVSSYSYNEQFF
DNA: TGTGCCAGCAGCGTGTCTAGCTACTCTTACAATGAGCAGTTCTTC

J: TRBJ2-7
V: TRBV11-2
D: TRBD2
size: once
CDR3: CASSFEREREQYF
DNA: TGTGCCAGCAGCTTCGAGCGGGAGAGGGAGCAGTACTTC

J: TRBJ2-5
V: TRBV2
D: -
size: -
CDR3: CATNRILEETQYF
DNA: TGTGCCACCAACCGTATACTCGAAGAGACCCAGTACTTC

J: TRBJ1-5
V: TRBV19
D: -
size: -
CDR3: CASSMPGLQPQHF
DNA: TGTGCCAGTAGTATGCCAGGGCTTCAGCCCCAGCATTTT

J: TRBJ1-2
V: TRBV2
D: -
size: -
CDR3: CASAGDYYGYTF
DNA: TGTGCCAGCGCGGGAGACTACTATGGCTACACCTTC

J: TRBJ2-3
V: TRBV10-3
D: -
size: -
CDR3: CAISDLRLSTDTQYF
DNA: TGTGCCATCAGTGACCTCAGGCTTAGCACAGATACGCAGTATTTT

J: TRBJ2-3
V: TRBV5-1
D: TRBD1
size: -
CDR3: CASSLGQTGEGTDTQYF
DNA: TGCGCCAGCAGCTTAGGGCAGACAGGGGAAGGCACAGATACGCAGTATTTT

J: TRBJ2-1
V: TRBV5-1
D: TRBD1
size: -
CDR3: CASSLGVRGRISYNEQFF
DNA: TGCGCCAGCAGCTTGGGTGTCAGGGGGCGCATATCCTACAATGAGCAGTTCTTC

J: TRBJ1-5
V: TRBV6-1
D: TRBD1
size: -
CDR3: CASSVGTGDSNQPQHF
DNA: TGTGCCAGCAGTGTAGGGACAGGAGATAGCAATCAGCCCCAGCATTTT

J: TRBJ1-6
V: TRBV19
D: -
size: -
CDR3: CASRTTQGNSPLHF
DNA: TGTGCCAGTAGAACAACGCAGGGTAATTCACCCCTCCACTTT

J: TRBJ2-3
V: TRBV4-2
D: TRBD1
size: -
CDR3: CASSQGQGSGTDTQYF
DNA: TGTGCCAGCAGCCAGGGACAGGGTTCGGGCACAGATACGCAGTATTTT

J: TRBJ2-4
V: TRBV19
D: -
size: once
CDR3: CASSSLIGVVSIQYF
DNA: TGTGCCAGTAGTTCGCTAATCGGGGTAGTATCTATTCAGTACTTC

J: TRBJ2-5
V: TRBV11-2
D: -
size: -
CDR3: CASSLVQAGRETQYF
DNA: TGTGCCAGCAGCTTAGTTCAGGCGGGAAGAGAGACCCAGTACTTC

J: TRBJ2-1
V: TRBV5-5
D: TRBD2
size: -
CDR3: CASNPRLAGGVYNEQFF
DNA: TGTGCCAGCAACCCCAGACTAGCGGGAGGGGTCTACAATGAGCAGTTCTTC

J: TRBJ2-7
V: TRBV6-2/TRBV6-3
D: -
size: -
CDR3: CASSYSWSEQYF
DNA: TGTGCCAGCAGTTACTCCTGGAGCGAGCAGTACTTC